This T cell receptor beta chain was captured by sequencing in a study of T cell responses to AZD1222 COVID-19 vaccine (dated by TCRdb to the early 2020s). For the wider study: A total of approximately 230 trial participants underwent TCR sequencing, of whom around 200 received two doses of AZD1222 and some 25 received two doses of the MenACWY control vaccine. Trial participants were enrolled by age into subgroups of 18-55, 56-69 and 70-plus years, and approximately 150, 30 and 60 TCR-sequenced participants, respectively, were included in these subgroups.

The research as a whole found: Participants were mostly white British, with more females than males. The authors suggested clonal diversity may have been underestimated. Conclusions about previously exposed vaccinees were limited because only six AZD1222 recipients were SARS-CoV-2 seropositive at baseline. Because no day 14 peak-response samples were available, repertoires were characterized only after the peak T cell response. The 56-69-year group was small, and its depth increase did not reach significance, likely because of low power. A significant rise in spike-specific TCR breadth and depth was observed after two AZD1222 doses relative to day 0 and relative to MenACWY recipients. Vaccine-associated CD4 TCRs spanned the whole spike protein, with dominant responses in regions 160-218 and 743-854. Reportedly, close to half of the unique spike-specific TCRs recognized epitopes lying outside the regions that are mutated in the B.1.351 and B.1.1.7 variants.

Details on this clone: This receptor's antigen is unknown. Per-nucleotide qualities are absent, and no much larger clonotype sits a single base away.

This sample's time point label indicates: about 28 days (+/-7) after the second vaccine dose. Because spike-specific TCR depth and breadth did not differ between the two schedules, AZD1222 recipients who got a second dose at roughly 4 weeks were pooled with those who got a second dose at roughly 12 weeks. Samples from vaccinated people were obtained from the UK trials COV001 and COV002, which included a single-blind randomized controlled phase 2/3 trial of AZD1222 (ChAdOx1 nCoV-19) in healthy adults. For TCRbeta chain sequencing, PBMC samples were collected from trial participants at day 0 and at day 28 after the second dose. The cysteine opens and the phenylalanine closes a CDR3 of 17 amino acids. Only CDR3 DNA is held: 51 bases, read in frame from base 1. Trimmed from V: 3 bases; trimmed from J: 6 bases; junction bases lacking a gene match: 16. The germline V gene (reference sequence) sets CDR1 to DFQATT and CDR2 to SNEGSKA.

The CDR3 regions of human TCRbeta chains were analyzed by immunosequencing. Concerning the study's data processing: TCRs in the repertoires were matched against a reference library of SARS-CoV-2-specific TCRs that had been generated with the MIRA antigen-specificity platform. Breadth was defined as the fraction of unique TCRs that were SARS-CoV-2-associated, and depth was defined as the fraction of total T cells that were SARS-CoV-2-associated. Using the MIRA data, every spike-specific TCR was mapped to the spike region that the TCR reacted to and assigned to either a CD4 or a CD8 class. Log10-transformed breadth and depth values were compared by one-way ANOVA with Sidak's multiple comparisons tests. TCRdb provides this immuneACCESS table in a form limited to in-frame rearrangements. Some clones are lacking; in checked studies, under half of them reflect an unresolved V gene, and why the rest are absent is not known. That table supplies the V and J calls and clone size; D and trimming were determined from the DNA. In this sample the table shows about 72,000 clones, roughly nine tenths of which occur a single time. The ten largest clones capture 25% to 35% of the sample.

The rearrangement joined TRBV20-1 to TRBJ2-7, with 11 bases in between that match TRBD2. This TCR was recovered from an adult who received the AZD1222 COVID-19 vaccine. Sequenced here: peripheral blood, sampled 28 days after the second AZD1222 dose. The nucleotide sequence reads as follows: TGCAGTGCTAGTTTGGTAGCGGGAGGGCCACGGTTTTCCGAGCAGTACTTC. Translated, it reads CSASLVAGGPRFSEQYF.